The 15 T cell receptor beta chains reported below all come from one sample, sequenced in a study of CD8 T cells in Susac syndrome (dated by TCRdb to about 2019). The library was generated by the immunoSEQ multiplex PCR assay. RNA was extracted with the RNeasy kit and about 0.5 to 1 ug was reverse transcribed using random hexamers. TCRdb itself trimmed the public reads at Q25 with fastp, ran MiXCR and retained productive beta chains. Rows matching on CDR3 protein sequence are summarized as one entry with the most common DNA and genes. For this sample there are 200,000 or so distinct CDR3 sequences; approximately 90% appear just once. The ten largest clones add up to approximately 0.13% of the sample. The sequenced sample was CD8+ T cells from PBMCs. These receptors originate from a human donor with multiple sclerosis.

This clonotype was seen just once. V is TRBV19 and J is TRBJ1-2; no reliable D call. V lost 8 bases to trimming and J lost 4 bases, with 17 bases between them. Per the germline V gene, CDR1 is LNHDA and CDR2 is SQIVND (reference sequence). The CDR3 is made up of 14 amino acids. The DNA of the CDR3 is TGTGCCAGTCGTCGTGAGGCTGGCGTCTATGGCTACACCTTC. The encoded protein is CASRREAGVYGYTF.

This chain connects TRBV29-1 to TRBJ1-2; no firm D call. The CDR3 contains 13 residues. V was pared by 7 bases and J by 5 bases, with 17 bases between. Germline CDR1 is SQVTM and CDR2 is ANQGSEA. The CDR3 reads CSALGQGLYGYTF. CDR3 nucleotide sequence: TGCAGCGCCCTAGGGCAAGGACTTTATGGCTACACCTTC.

CDR3 protein: CASSEAWTPQYEAFF. The CDR3 DNA reads as TGTGCCAGCAGTGAAGCCTGGACTCCCCAATATGAAGCTTTCTTT. The chain combines TRBV6-1 with TRBJ1-1; D gene unclear. CDR3 size: 15 residues. CDR1 and CDR2 (germline): MNHNS, SASEGT. Trimming cost V 0 bases and J 7 bases, with 15 bases left between them.

The chain is built from TRBV30 and TRBJ2-1; no firm D call. V lost 2 bases and J lost 9, with 11 bases in between. The length of the CDR3 is 12 residues. CDR1 and CDR2 (germline): GTSNPN, SVGIG (reference sequence). CDR3 bases: TGTGCCTGGAGTCAACTTCTAGTTGAGCAGTTCTTC. Its protein is CAWSQLLVEQFF. Full variable domain (missing parts from reference TRBV30 and TRBJ2-1): SQTIHQWPATLVQPVGSPLSLECTVEGTSNPNLYWYRQAAGRGLQLLFYSVGIGQISSEVPQNLSASRPQDRQFILSSKKLLLSDSGFYLCAWSQLLVEQFFGPGTRLTVL.

The genes are TRBV19 and TRBJ1-5, with D tentatively TRBD1 (6 bases). The V gene lost 3 bases and the J gene lost 4 bases, with 16 bases spanning the gap. There are 16 residues in the CDR3. Germline lookup yields CDR1 LNHDA and CDR2 SQIVND (reference sequence). CDR3 bases: TGTGCCAGTAGTATGGAAGGGCGGGGGGCTAATCAGCCCCAGCATTTT. Its translation is CASSMEGRGANQPQHF.

This clonotype has just one count. J is TRBJ2-1 and V is TRBV3-1; perhaps D is TRBD1 or TRBD2 (5 bases each). V lost 1 base and J 6 bases, leaving 13 bases between the germline ends. Germline V gene data show CDR1 as LGHDT and CDR2 as YNNKEL (reference sequence). The CDR3 contains 15 residues. CDR3 loop: CASSQVLGRSNEQFF. CDR3 DNA: TGTGCCAGCAGCCAAGTTCTGGGACGGTCCAATGAGCAGTTCTTC.

The chain couples TRBV12-3 or TRBV12-4 to TRBJ2-7; D might be TRBD2 (5 bases). The V end was cut by 4 bases, the J end by 3 bases, with 16 bases between. This CDR3 region has 15 residues. The CDR3 loop is CASSSGSSPGYEQYF. The CDR3, as DNA: TGTGCCAGCAGTTCGGGATCTAGCCCGGGCTACGAGCAGTACTTC.

The rearrangement joins TRBV15 to TRBJ1-4, with D possibly TRBD1 on 5 matching bases. The CDR3 has 16 residues. Per germline, CDR1 LNHNV and CDR2 YYDKDF (reference sequence). Trimming cost V 0 bases and J 5 bases, with 13 bases left between them. The CDR3 region has the DNA TGTGCCACCAGCAGAGATAGGGACGCCTCGAATGAAAAACTGTTTTTT. This codes for CATSRDRDASNEKLFF. The full variable domain, in which reference TRBV15 and TRBJ1-4 provide the parts outside the CDR3, is DAMVIQNPRYQVTQFGKPVTLSCSQTLNHNVMYWYQQKSSQAPKLLFHYYDKDFNNEADTPDNFQSRRPNTSFCFLDIRSPGLGDTAMYLCATSRDRDASNEKLFFGSGTQLSVL.

V and J are TRBV12-3 or TRBV12-4 and TRBJ2-7; D uncertain. The CDR3 is made up of 12 amino acids. The V end was cut by 7 bases, the J end by 2 bases, with 9 bases between. CDR3 nucleotides: TGTGCCAGCACCGACATTCCCTACGAGCAGTACTTC. This translates into CASTDIPYEQYF.

This clonotype was recorded once. The chain is built from TRBV5-6 and TRBJ2-7; tentatively, D is TRBD1 (6 bases). The CDR3 runs 15 residues. The germline V gene has CDR1 SGHDT and CDR2 YYEEEE. Trimming removed 1 base from V and 1 base from J, with 12 bases in between. The CDR3 protein is CASSLTGYTSYEQYF. The CDR3, as DNA: TGTGCCAGCAGCTTGACAGGGTATACATCCTACGAGCAGTACTTC. The whole variable domain, remainder taken from reference TRBV5-6 and TRBJ2-7, is DAGVTQSPTHLIKTRGQQVTLRCSPKSGHDTVSWYQQALGQGPQFIFQYYEEEERQRGNFPDRFSGHQFPNYSSELNVNALLLGDSALYLCASSLTGYTSYEQYFGPGTRLTVT.

The CDR3 region is CASSIGSGYGYTF. In DNA form, the CDR3 reads TGTGCCAGTAGTATTGGATCTGGATATGGCTACACCTTC. The chain is built from TRBV19 and TRBJ1-2; D ambiguous. Germline values: CDR1 LNHDA, CDR2 SQIVND (reference sequence). The V gene lost 3 bases and the J gene lost 5 bases, with 10 bases spanning the gap. The CDR3 loop spans 13 amino acids.

The chain has TRBV7-9 and TRBJ2-5; a possible D gene is TRBD1 (5 bases). Germline V gene sequence: CDR1 SEHNR, CDR2 FQNEAQ (reference sequence). V lost 7 bases, J lost 5 bases, and 17 bases lay in between. This CDR3 has 14 amino acids. CDR3 coding DNA: TGTGCCAGCACTTTGTATGGGGCGGAGGAGACCCAGTACTTC. Protein sequence: CASTLYGAEETQYF. Using reference TRBV7-9 and TRBJ2-5 for the parts outside the CDR3, the full variable domain is DTGVSQNPRHKITKRGQNVTFRCDPISEHNRLYWYRQTLGQGPEFLTYFQNEAQLEKSRLLSDRFSAERPKGSFSTLEIQRTEQGDSAMYLCASTLYGAEETQYFGPGTRLLVL.

This rearrangement joins TRBV6-5 to TRBJ2-2; 9 nucleotides agree with TRBD2. Germline-derived CDR1 and CDR2 are MNHEY and SVGAGI. J was trimmed by 0 bases and V by 0 bases; bases with no gene match: 8. The CDR3 runs 19 residues. CDR3 in DNA: TGTGCCAGCAGTTACTCCCTAGCGGGGTATACCGCGAACACCGGGGAGCTGTTTTTT. Protein: CASSYSLAGYTANTGELFF.

The chain recombines TRBV18 with TRBJ1-5; the D gene is possibly TRBD1 (6 bases). This CDR3 spans 13 amino acids. Looked up from germline, CDR1 is KGHSH and CDR2 is LQKENI. The V end lost 6 bases, the J end lost 4 bases, and 10 bases lay between the germline ends. This CDR3 reads CASSDRENQPQHF. Written as DNA, the CDR3 is TGTGCCAGCTCGGACAGAGAGAATCAGCCCCAGCATTTT.

This chain joins TRBV27 and TRBJ2-7, with 9 bases matching TRBD1. CDR1 is MNHEY, CDR2 SMNVEV, per germline (reference sequence). This CDR3 comprises 15 residues. The junction had 6 bases not matched to a gene; V was cut back by 4 bases and J by 2 bases. For the CDR3, the DNA is TGTGCCAGCAGTTCCGCGGGACAGGGAACCTACGAGCAGTACTTC. Protein: CASSSAGQGTYEQYF.